This entry is about one TCR beta chain. Sequenced by immunoSEQ multiplex PCR; TCRdb stores in-frame clones only, minus some. The sample carries 200,000 to 250,000 clones, about 93% recorded once. This record belongs to a study of blood T cell repertoires in COVID-19. Across the whole study: From the United States, Italy and Spain came samples of acute and convalescent COVID-19. T cells, B-cell-depleted T cells, or PBMCs provided the cDNA or gDNA that served as material.

Seattle's cohort entered during active infection and was followed longitudinally. V was trimmed by 6 bases and J by 3 bases, leaving 18 bases between them. The CDR3 has 15 amino acids. The germline gives CDR1 LNHDA, CDR2 SQIVND (reference sequence). The rearrangement joins TRBV19 to TRBJ2-7; D possibly corresponds to TRBD1 (5 bases). This TCR derives from a man between 60 and 70 years old with COVID-19, enrolled during active disease. The sequenced material came from peripheral blood. CDR3 residues: CASSRASAPNYEQYF. The CDR3 DNA reads TGTGCCAGTAGCAGGGCCTCGGCCCCTAACTACGAGCAGTACTTC.